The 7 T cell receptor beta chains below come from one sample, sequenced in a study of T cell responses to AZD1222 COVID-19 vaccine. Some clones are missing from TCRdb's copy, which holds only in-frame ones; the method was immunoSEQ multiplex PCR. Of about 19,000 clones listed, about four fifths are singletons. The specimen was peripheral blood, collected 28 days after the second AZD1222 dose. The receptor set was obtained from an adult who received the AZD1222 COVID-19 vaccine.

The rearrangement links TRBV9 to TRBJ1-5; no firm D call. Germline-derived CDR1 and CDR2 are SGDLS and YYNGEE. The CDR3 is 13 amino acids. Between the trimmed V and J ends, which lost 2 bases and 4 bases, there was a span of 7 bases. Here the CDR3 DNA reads TGTGCCAGCAGCGTGGCTGGTAATCAGCCCCAGCATTTT. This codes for CASSVAGNQPQHF.

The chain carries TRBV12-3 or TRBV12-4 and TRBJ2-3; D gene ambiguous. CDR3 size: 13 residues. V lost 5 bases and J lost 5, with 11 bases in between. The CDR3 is CASSPSAGDTQYF. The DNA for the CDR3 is TGTGCCAGCAGTCCCTCAGCAGGAGATACGCAGTATTTT.

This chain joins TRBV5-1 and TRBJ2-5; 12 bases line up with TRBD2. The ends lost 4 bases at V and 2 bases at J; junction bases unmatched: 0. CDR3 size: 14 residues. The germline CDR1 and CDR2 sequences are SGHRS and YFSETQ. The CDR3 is CASSLAGGQETQYF. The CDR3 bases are TGCGCCAGCAGCCTAGCGGGGGGGCAAGAGACCCAGTACTTC.

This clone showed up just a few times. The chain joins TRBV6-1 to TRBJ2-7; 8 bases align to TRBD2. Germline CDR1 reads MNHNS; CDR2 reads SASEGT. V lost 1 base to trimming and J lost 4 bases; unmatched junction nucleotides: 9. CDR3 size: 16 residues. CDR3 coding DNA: TGTGCCAGCAGTGAAGATAGCGGGGTTCTTTGGTACGAGCAGTACTTC. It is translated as CASSEDSGVLWYEQYF.

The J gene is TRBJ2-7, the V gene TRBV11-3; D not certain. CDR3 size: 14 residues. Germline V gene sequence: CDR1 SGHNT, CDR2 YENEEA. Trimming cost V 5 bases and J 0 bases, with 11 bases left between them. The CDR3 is CASSPTGLSYEQYF. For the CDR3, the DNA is TGTGCCAGCAGCCCAACTGGCCTCTCCTACGAGCAGTACTTC.

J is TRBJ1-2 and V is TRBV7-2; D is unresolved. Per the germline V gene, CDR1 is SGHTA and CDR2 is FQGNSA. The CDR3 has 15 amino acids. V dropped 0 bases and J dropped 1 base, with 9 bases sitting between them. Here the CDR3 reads CASSLALNSNYGYTF. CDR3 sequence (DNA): TGTGCCAGCAGCTTAGCGCTGAACAGTAACTATGGCTACACCTTC.

The CDR3 loop is CASRESGSPLHF. CDR3 sequence (DNA): TGTGCCAGCAGGGAATCAGGGTCACCCCTCCACTTT. This chain joins TRBV27 and TRBJ1-6; D may be TRBD1 (5 bases). Trimming took off 6 bases at V and 10 bases at J, with 10 bases between the two ends. From germline, CDR1 is MNHEY and CDR2 SMNVEV (reference sequence). This CDR3 has 12 residues.